One sample yielded the 32 T cell receptor beta chains listed below, sequenced in a study of shared clonotypes between healthy human individuals. The method was immunoSEQ multiplex PCR; TCRdb's version includes in-frame clones alone and lacks a portion of them. The sample has 550,000 to 800,000 clones; 90% are singletons. Sequenced sample: memory CD8+ T cells from PBMCs. Subset described: CD45RO+ cells pooled with CCR7-negative TemRA cells. Every receptor here comes from a young man in good health. Some clones in this sample may be carry-over from other donors' samples.

The V call is TRBV20-1, the J call TRBJ2-7, with D hard to call. CDR1 and CDR2 (germline): DFQATT, SNEGSKA (reference sequence). The CDR3 is 11 amino acids. Trimming pared 1 base from V and 5 bases from J, leaving 6 bases between. CDR3 nucleotides: TGCAGTGCTAGAGGGCCACACGAGCAGTACTTC. As protein: CSARGPHEQYF.

The chain employs TRBV27 and TRBJ2-1, with TRBD2 matching over 11 bases. V was clipped by 5 bases and J by 4 bases; unmatched bases: 4. The V gene's germline CDR1 is MNHEY and CDR2 SMNVEV (reference sequence). CDR3 length equals 15 residues. For the CDR3, the DNA is TGTGCCAGCAGTCCAAGACTAGCGGGGTACAATGAGCAGTTCTTC. It codes for CASSPRLAGYNEQFF.

V gene TRBV7-8 combines with J gene TRBJ1-1; D ambiguous. This CDR3 has 14 amino acids. V was trimmed by 5 bases and J by 2 bases, leaving 12 bases between them. Germline V gene sequence: CDR1 SGHVS, CDR2 FQNEAQ. The CDR3 DNA follows: TGTGCCAGCAGCCAAAACGCCCGCAACACTGAAGCTTTCTTT. This sequence encodes CASSQNARNTEAFF.

A word on this clone: The identical CDR3 is also encoded by other nucleotide sequences in the sample. This chain joins TRBV6-5 and TRBJ2-7, with 7 nucleotides matching TRBD1. The CDR3 has 13 amino acids. Germline V gene data show CDR1 as MNHEY and CDR2 as SVGAGI. V was pared by 2 bases and J by 3 bases, with 1 base of the junction left unmatched. The CDR3 sequence: CASSYRQGYEQYF. DNA of the CDR3: TGTGCCAGCAGTTACCGACAGGGCTACGAGCAGTACTTC.

This clone was found many times. The rearrangement joins TRBV28 to TRBJ2-7, with TRBD1 matching 9 bases. V lost 7 bases and J lost 3; bases outside the gene matches: 7. The CDR3 runs to 14 residues. CDR1 is MDHEN and CDR2 is SYDVKM in the germline V gene. CDR3 protein: CASNPDRGLYEQYF. For the CDR3, the DNA is TGTGCCAGCAACCCGGACAGGGGACTCTACGAGCAGTACTTC.

This chain uses TRBV29-1 with TRBJ2-7; the D gene is possibly TRBD1 (6 bases). V lost 7 bases and J lost 4, with 17 bases in between. This CDR3 region has 13 residues. The germline V gene encodes CDR1 SQVTM and CDR2 ANQGSEA. As DNA, the CDR3 is TGCAGCGCCCAGGGGAGTATCTGGTACGAGCAGTACTTC. It translates to CSAQGSIWYEQYF.

For this clone: Other DNA sequences in the sample encode the same CDR3. V usage is TRBV7-2 and J usage is TRBJ2-7; TRBD1 matches 11 bases. The CDR3 is 14 residues long. CDR1 is SGHTA and CDR2 is FQGNSA in the germline V gene. V was clipped by 3 bases and J by 3 bases; unmatched bases: 1. CDR3 bases: TGTGCCAGCAGCTTGGACAGGGGGCACTACGAGCAGTACTTC. Protein: CASSLDRGHYEQYF. Drawing the rest from reference TRBV7-2 and TRBJ2-7, the complete variable domain is GAGVSQSPSNKVTEKGKDVELRCDPISGHTALYWYRQSLGQGLEFLIYFQGNSAPDKSGLPSDRFSAERTGGSVSTLTIQRTQQEDSAVYLCASSLDRGHYEQYFGPGTRLTVT.

The chain recombines TRBV28 with TRBJ2-2, with 10 bases matching TRBD2. Germline V gene lookup returns CDR1 MDHEN and CDR2 SYDVKM. The CDR3 spans 16 residues. The J segment lost 4 bases and the V segment lost 10 bases, leaving 12 bases of the junction unmatched. The CDR3 coding sequence is TGTGCCACCCAGGGCATAGCGGGAGGTATCACCGGGGAGCTGTTTTTT. Residues: CATQGIAGGITGELFF.

The J gene is TRBJ2-2, the V gene TRBV9, with a possible D match to TRBD2 (5 bases). V dropped 4 bases and J dropped 6 bases, with 28 bases sitting between them. Germline CDR1 and CDR2: SGDLS and YYNGEE. The CDR3 length is 19 residues. The CDR3: CASSSTSTRNVMSAGELFF. As DNA, the CDR3 is TGTGCCAGCAGCTCCACGTCTACTAGAAATGTAATGTCGGCCGGGGAGCTGTTTTTT. The full variable domain, its missing parts supplied by reference TRBV9 and TRBJ2-2, is DSGVTQTPKHLITATGQRVTLRCSPRSGDLSVYWYQQSLDQGLQFLIQYYNGEERAKGNILERFSAQQFPDLHSELNLSSLELGDSALYFCASSSTSTRNVMSAGELFFGEGSRLTVL.

J is TRBJ2-1 and V is TRBV28; TRBD2 aligns across 13 bases. With 7 bases clipped from V and 8 bases from J, the junction kept 5 bases outside the gene matches. Germline CDR1 MDHEN, CDR2 SYDVKM. CDR3 length: 14 amino acids. CDR3 region: CASKWTSGSDEQFF. CDR3 DNA: TGTGCCAGCAAATGGACTAGCGGGAGTGATGAGCAGTTCTTC.

As regards this clone: No DNA is shown, since the ends of the CDR3 on it are uncertain; the CDR3 is the one TCRdb lists. V is TRBV2 and J is TRBJ2-7; the table's D call, TRBD2, has no DNA check behind it. Germline V gene lookup returns CDR1 SNHLY and CDR2 FYNNEI. The CDR3 has 14 residues if both end residues are counted. CDR3 loop: CASILAGGSYEQYF.

The rearrangement uses TRBV6-1 and TRBJ2-7; 8 nucleotides agree with TRBD2. The CDR3 sequence is 15 residues long. In germline, CDR1 is MNHNS, CDR2 SASEGT. V was clipped by 4 bases and J by 7 bases; unmatched bases: 12. As DNA, the CDR3 is TGTGCCAGCAGTGCCCCCGCGGGGGGACCCTGGGAGCAGTACTTC. This gives the protein CASSAPAGGPWEQYF.

The V gene is TRBV9, the J gene TRBJ2-7; TRBD2 matches 10 bases. V lost 3 bases to trimming and J lost 1 base; unmatched junction nucleotides: 4. The CDR3 covers 15 residues. Germline loops: CDR1 SGDLS, CDR2 YYNGEE. The CDR3, as DNA: TGTGCCAGCAGCGCTAGCGGGAGAGGGTCCTACGAGCAGTACTTC. Protein product: CASSASGRGSYEQYF.

This chain connects TRBV28 to TRBJ1-2; perhaps TRBD1 as D (5 bases). The CDR3 is 16 amino acids. Trimming pared 6 bases from V and 7 bases from J, leaving 24 bases between. The V gene's germline CDR1 is MDHEN and CDR2 SYDVKM. The CDR3 DNA is TGTGCCAGCAGGGGACGGCCATTGAAGACGGCGGTTGGCTACACCTTC. This encodes CASRGRPLKTAVGYTF.

This clone was picked up one time. The CDR3 nucleotides read TGTGCCAGTAGTATTCGAATTAAATCCTACGAGCAGTACTTC. Protein sequence: CASSIRIKSYEQYF. The rearrangement joins TRBV19 to TRBJ2-7; D is unresolved. The germline V and J ends were trimmed by 3 bases and 1 base, with 10 bases remaining between them. The V gene's germline CDR1 is LNHDA and CDR2 SQIVND (reference sequence). The CDR3 runs 14 residues.

For this clone: This likely reflects a read error, since a far larger clone is one base away. The rearrangement joins TRBV2 to TRBJ2-2, with D possibly TRBD1 on 5 matching bases. Trimming stripped 3 bases from V and 4 bases from J, with 6 bases between. CDR3 length equals 13 residues. Germline CDR1 is SNHLY and CDR2 is FYNNEI. CDR3 bases: TGTGCCAGCAGTGACAGGGTCACCGGGGAGCTGTTTTTT. This sequence encodes CASSDRVTGELFF. Full variable domain (remainder filled in from reference TRBV2 and TRBJ2-2): EPEVTQTPSHQVTQMGQEVILRCVPISNHLYFYWYRQILGQKVEFLVSFYNNEISEKSEIFDDQFSVERPDGSNFTLKIRSTKLEDSAMYFCASSDRVTGELFFGEGSRLTVL.

The rearrangement joins TRBV28 to TRBJ2-1, with D possibly being TRBD1 (7 bases). The CDR3 spans 15 residues. CDR1 is MDHEN and CDR2 is SYDVKM in the germline V gene. V lost 2 bases to trimming and J lost 4 bases, with 12 bases between them. The CDR3: CASSLGGGLYNEQFF. CDR3 in DNA: TGTGCCAGCAGTTTAGGAGGGGGCCTATACAATGAGCAGTTCTTC.

This rearrangement joins TRBV19 to TRBJ2-5, with 10 bases lining up with TRBD2. Trimming took 1 base from V and 6 from J; bases not matched to a gene: 8. The CDR3 length is 16 residues. CDR1 and CDR2 from the germline V gene are LNHDA and SQIVND (reference sequence). For the CDR3, the DNA is TGTGCCAGTAGTATAGGGGCTAGCGGGAGTACCCAGACCCAGTACTTC. Amino acids: CASSIGASGSTQTQYF.

This clone was counted a single time. The chain has TRBV27 and TRBJ1-1, with D perhaps TRBD1 (6 bases). This CDR3 is built from 13 residues. V was trimmed by 6 bases and J by 4 bases, leaving 12 bases between them. Germline loops: CDR1 MNHEY, CDR2 SMNVEV (reference sequence). CDR3 sequence (DNA): TGTGCCAGCAGGAAACAGGGTGTCACTGAAGCTTTCTTT. Translating gives CASRKQGVTEAFF.

The rearrangement uses TRBV6-5 and TRBJ1-5; TRBD1 matches 7 bases. V was pared by 5 bases and J by 10 bases, with 8 bases of the junction left unmatched. The germline gives CDR1 MNHEY, CDR2 SVGAGI. The CDR3 has 13 residues. CDR3 region: CASSGTAAQPQHF. As DNA, the CDR3 is TGTGCCAGCAGTGGGACAGCTGCTCAACCCCAGCATTTT.

About this clone itself: This likely reflects a read error, since a far larger clone is one base away. The chain couples TRBV7-9 to TRBJ1-1; possible D gene TRBD1, 6 bases. The V end lost 4 bases, the J end lost 4 bases, and 10 bases lay between the germline ends. CDR1 and CDR2 from the germline V gene are SEHNR and FQNEAQ (reference sequence). CDR3 size: 13 residues. CDR3 region: CASSYDRSTEAFF. For the CDR3, the DNA is TGTGCCAGCAGCTACGACAGGAGCACTGAAGCTTTCTTT.

The chain links TRBV5-1 to TRBJ1-1; 8 nucleotides agree with TRBD1. This CDR3 is built from 14 residues. The germline gives CDR1 SGHRS, CDR2 YFSETQ. V shed 3 bases and J 4 bases; nucleotides not matched to a gene: 5. As DNA, the CDR3 is TGCGCCAGCAGCTACGGACAGGGTCGCACTGAAGCTTTCTTT. It specifies CASSYGQGRTEAFF.

The chain is built from TRBV7-3 and TRBJ2-5, with D perhaps assigned TRBD1 or TRBD2 (5 bases each). The germline V and J ends were trimmed by 4 bases and 8 bases, with 14 bases remaining between them. Germline CDR1 is SGHTA and CDR2 is FQGTGA. This CDR3 is built from 13 residues. The CDR3 DNA reads TGTGCCAGCAGCTCAAGAGGGGAAGGAACCCAGTACTTC. Protein product: CASSSRGEGTQYF.

This clone came up a few times. The chain recombines TRBV11-2 with TRBJ2-3; TRBD2 matches 11 bases. Per the germline V gene, CDR1 is SGHAT and CDR2 is FQNNGV. Trimming at V came to 11 bases and at J to 4 bases, leaving 2 bases not matched to a gene. The CDR3 loop spans 12 amino acids. The CDR3 nucleotides read TGTGCCGCGACTAGCGGGGCAGATACGCAGTATTTT. This translates into CAATSGADTQYF.

The rearrangement uses TRBV7-2 and TRBJ2-7; unclear D gene. V lost 2 bases, J lost 6 bases, and 11 bases lay in between. This CDR3 spans 13 amino acids. The germline gives CDR1 SGHTA, CDR2 FQGNSA. CDR3 nucleotide sequence: TGTGCCAGCAGCTTACATCCGAGATCCGAGCAGTACTTC. Protein product: CASSLHPRSEQYF.

The chain has TRBV5-1 and TRBJ2-7; maybe TRBD1 (6 bases). Germline CDR1 reads SGHRS; CDR2 reads YFSETQ. The CDR3 runs to 17 residues. Trimming removed 0 bases at V and 5 bases at J, with 21 bases between. CDR3 sequence: CASSLVNTGSRFDEQYF. CDR3 DNA: TGCGCCAGCAGCTTGGTAAATACAGGGTCGAGGTTCGACGAGCAGTACTTC. The complete variable domain, with remaining parts taken from reference TRBV5-1 and TRBJ2-7, reads KAGVTQTPRYLIKTRGQQVTLSCSPISGHRSVSWYQQTPGQGLQFLFEYFSETQRNKGNFPGRFSGRQFSNSRSEMNVSTLELGDSALYLCASSLVNTGSRFDEQYFGPGTRLTVT.

V gene TRBV9 combines with J gene TRBJ2-7; 7 bases match TRBD1. The CDR3 sequence is 15 residues long. From germline, CDR1 is SGDLS and CDR2 YYNGEE. V dropped 4 bases and J dropped 3; count of bases not matched to a gene: 10. CDR3 in amino acids: CASSPSGTAFYEQYF. The CDR3 nucleotides read TGTGCCAGCAGCCCCTCCGGGACAGCCTTCTACGAGCAGTACTTC.

The chain links TRBV6-5 to TRBJ1-4; TRBD1 matches 9 bases. The V gene end was trimmed by 5 bases and the J gene end by 8 bases; junction bases not matched to a gene: 6. This CDR3 contains 14 residues. From germline, CDR1 is MNHEY and CDR2 SVGAGI. The CDR3 here is CASSRGTGLEKLFF. CDR3 nucleotide sequence: TGTGCCAGCAGTCGTGGGACAGGGCTCGAAAAACTGTTTTTT.

The chain couples TRBV6-5 to TRBJ1-1, with D unresolved. Trimming took off 5 bases at V and 1 base at J, with 11 bases between the two ends. This CDR3 comprises 14 residues. Germline CDR1 and CDR2: MNHEY and SVGAGI. The CDR3 DNA reads as TGTGCCAGCAGTCCCTTGTACCCGAACACTGAAGCTTTCTTT. This codes for CASSPLYPNTEAFF.

V is TRBV28 and J is TRBJ2-7, with D perhaps assigned TRBD1 or TRBD2 (5 bases each). V shed 4 bases and J shed 3 bases, with 19 bases lying between them. This CDR3 contains 16 residues. CDR1 MDHEN and CDR2 SYDVKM come from the germline V gene. CDR3 amino acids: CASSSTIPGPGYEQYF. The CDR3 DNA reads as TGTGCCAGCAGTTCGACTATTCCGGGGCCGGGCTACGAGCAGTACTTC.

The genes are TRBV2 and TRBJ1-1; D is perhaps TRBD1 (5 bases). The CDR3 runs to 14 residues. Germline V gene lookup returns CDR1 SNHLY and CDR2 FYNNEI. V was pared by 3 bases and J by 0 bases, with 8 bases between. The CDR3 is CASSEGRMNTEAFF. CDR3 bases: TGTGCCAGCAGTGAGGGACGGATGAACACTGAAGCTTTCTTT.

The chain has TRBV9 and TRBJ1-5; D is ambiguous. CDR1 is SGDLS, CDR2 YYNGEE, per germline. The CDR3 extends over 14 amino acids. Trimming shortened V by 0 bases and J by 4 bases, and 8 bases separated the two germline ends. The CDR3 spells CASSVGNTNQPQHF. CDR3 nucleotides: TGTGCCAGCAGCGTAGGGAACACAAATCAGCCCCAGCATTTT.